The source of this T cell receptor (beta chain) is a study of blood T cells in healthy people across ages. Combining a sample-barcoded 5' primer with a J-beta primer mix, a second PCR ran for about 6 to 11 cycles. A template-switch adaptor containing 12 random nucleotides labeled each cDNA molecule. One entry per CDR3 protein, called by TCRdb with MiXCR from the 5' RACE reads. The sample includes 850,000 or so distinct CDR3 sequences, around 30% seen only once; the top ten take roughly 17%. All donors came from Russia, were Caucasian and healthy, and spanned ages about 6 to 100. Trimming removed 2 bases from V and 8 bases from J, with 21 bases in between. The CDR3 totals 16 residues. Germline CDR1 reads MDHEN; CDR2 reads SYDVKM. This clonotype occurred many times. Its target is not known. Study-wide results and caveats: Aged donors had fewer naive CD4+ cells and lower diversity than long-lived donors. Strong correlation was found linking TCR beta diversity to naive T cell percentage.

The sample taken for sequencing was blood. The chain employs TRBV28 and TRBJ1-2; D is perhaps TRBD1 (5 bases). This clonotype originated in a woman of 80 years or more in good health. The CDR3 reads CASSLGGGGARFGYTF. DNA for the CDR3: TGTGCCAGCAGTTTAGGAGGCGGGGGAGCAAGATTCGGCTACACCTTC.